This T cell receptor (beta chain) was recovered during a study of T cell responses to AZD1222 COVID-19 vaccine. Study information: Second-dose intervals near 4 or 12 weeks were combined.

Concerning this clone itself: Its target is not known.

Germline V gene lookup returns CDR1 LGHNA and CDR2 YNFKEQ. CDR3 size: 19 residues. V shed 0 bases and J shed 2 bases, with 21 bases lying between them. The assay was immunoSEQ multiplex PCR, and TCRdb's table has in-frame clones only and misses some. The sample lists 100,000 to 150,000 clones, 89% occurring once. Study-level findings and limits: A rise in Spike-specific TCR breadth and depth followed two AZD1222 doses.

The chain recombines TRBV4-2 with TRBJ2-3; D perhaps matches TRBD1 (6 bases). The specimen was peripheral blood, collected on day 0 of AZD1222 vaccination. This clonotype was obtained from an adult in good health. The CDR3 DNA reads TGTGCCAGCAGCCAAGATTCGGCCAGACAGTGGGGGCCCACAGATACGCAGTATTTT. Translated, it gives CASSQDSARQWGPTDTQYF.